This T cell receptor beta chain is from a study of Ad26.COV2.S vaccination and SARS-CoV-2 variants. Study results and limitations: Non-spike TCR breadth showed similarity between vaccine and placebo recipients.

Described treatment: approximately 18 received Ad26.COV2.S at low or high dose, single or two shots; roughly five received placebo; per-sample allocation not given. Sampling was performed 63 days after the first vaccine or placebo injection. Concerning this clone: Its antigen is unidentified.

This CDR3 contains 14 residues. Germline V gene sequence: CDR1 MGHRA, CDR2 YSYEKL. V lost 4 bases to trimming and J lost 5 bases; unmatched junction nucleotides: 5. Measured with immunoSEQ multiplex PCR; TCRdb has only the in-frame clones, and not every one. The data contain about 400,000 clones, 83% of them singletons. The sample consisted of peripheral blood, taken in a trial of Ad26.COV2.S vaccine versus placebo. This chain connects TRBV4-1 to TRBJ2-7; 10 bases are a match to TRBD2. This clonotype originated in a person between 18 and 60 years old who received the Ad26.COV2.S COVID-19 vaccine or a placebo. The CDR3 sequence is CASSPAGGFDEQYF. The CDR3 coding sequence is TGCGCCAGCAGCCCAGCGGGGGGGTTCGACGAGCAGTACTTC.